This T cell receptor beta chain was recorded in a study of blood T cell repertoires in COVID-19 (dated by TCRdb to 2020 to 2021). With regard to the full study: The collaborator samples originated in the United States, Italy and Spain and spanned the acute and convalescent phases of COVID-19. The material from the prospective study consisted of cDNA or gDNA derived from T cells, B-cell-depleted T cells, or PBMCs. The dataset comprised deeply sampled blood TCRbeta repertoires from subjects exposed to, actively infected with, or recovered from COVID-19. The repertoires were released in a freely available public database meant as a resource for research on the immune response to SARS-CoV-2. Samples were obtained from the ongoing ImmuneRACE study (first 160 participants) and from 1,254 subjects provided by 6 global collaborators. The sample metadata nearly always contained a de-identified subject ID, COVID-19 status, age in years and sex. Where HLA class I and class II types were available, the types were taken from metadata supplied by the sample provider, not from assay-based typing. Overall study results and their limits: The quantity of clinical and demographic metadata differed by source and by participant and was supplied without curation.

For this clone: The specificity of this receptor is unknown. No clone much larger than this one lies a single base away; base qualities are absent.

CDR1 and CDR2 (WSHSY, SAAADI) derive from the germline V gene. From its cysteine to its phenylalanine, the CDR3 spans 17 amino acids. Only the CDR3 part of the read is kept: 51 bases, read in frame from the first base. V has 2 bases trimmed and J has 4 bases trimmed; junction bases matching no gene number 6. The immunoSEQ Assay, a bias-controlled multiplex PCR, was used to amplify TCRbeta CDR3 regions from genomic DNA. From the authors' description of their analysis: The number of nucleated cells in each sample was estimated from the amplification of reference gene primers within the assay. Sequence reads were collapsed and filtered to measure the absolute abundance of every unique TCRbeta CDR3 rearrangement. For each sample, productive Simpson clonality was calculated as the square root of Simpson's diversity index across productive rearrangements. The immuneACCESS repertoire file appears here via TCRdb, limited to in-frame rearrangements. These files lack a portion of the clones; in checked studies, under half of the deficit traces to unresolved V genes, and the cause of the others is not known. The DNA was the basis for D and trimming; V, J and clone size are from that table. This sample gives under 300,000 clones in total; 86% of them show up just once. The biggest ten clones account for less than 20% of the sample.

In the prospective study, participants were about 18 to 95 years old, resided in about two dozen geographic areas of the United States, and were enrolled through a virtual design. To assign participants to cohorts, the prospective study relied on clinical history that participants themselves reported in a screening survey and a study questionnaire. Recovered participants in ImmuneRACE Cohort 3 were defined by two consecutive negative NP/OP PCR tests, clearance by a healthcare professional, or resolution of symptoms. Each participant in the prospective study had whole blood, serum and a nasopharyngeal or oropharyngeal swab collected by mobile phlebotomists. Prospective study participants could optionally give additional blood draws and questionnaires over a roughly 2-month period. Prospective study blood samples were shipped either frozen or at room temperature before DNA extraction.

The receptor was derived from a man aged 18 to 35 who had recovered from COVID-19. The rearrangement joined TRBV10-2 to TRBJ2-5, with 14 bases in between that match TRBD2. Sequencing was carried out using PBMCs or T cells enriched from blood (not recorded which). The bases read TGCGCCAGCAGTGAGACCCTCGGGACTAGCGGGAGAGAGACCCAGTACTTC. Translated, it reads CASSETLGTSGRETQYF.